What follows are 25 T cell receptor beta chains derived from one specimen sequenced in a study of blood T cell repertoires in COVID-19. TCRdb keeps only in-frame clones here, not all; method: immunoSEQ multiplex PCR. The sample has 73,000 or so clones, about nine tenths seen once; the top ten hold about 8.1%. The specimen sequenced was peripheral blood. Receptors originate from a man aged 30-40 years with acute or convalescent COVID-19.

This clone was found once. The chain employs TRBV6-5 and TRBJ2-7; maybe TRBD2 (5 bases). V shed 2 bases and J shed 4 bases, with 12 bases lying between them. This CDR3 contains 14 residues. Per the germline V gene, CDR1 is MNHEY and CDR2 is SVGAGI. In DNA form, the CDR3 reads TGTGCCAGCAGTTACAGGGCTAGCCGGTACGAGCAGTACTTC. Translation: CASSYRASRYEQYF.

The V call is TRBV5-6, the J call TRBJ2-1; the match to TRBD1 covers 9 bases. CDR1 and CDR2 (germline): SGHDT, YYEEEE. The CDR3 loop spans 17 amino acids. Losses at the gene ends were 0 bases for V and 4 bases for J; bases not matched to a gene: 8. CDR3 residues: CASSLGGGTGPYNEQFF. CDR3 DNA: TGTGCCAGCAGCTTGGGGGGTGGGACAGGGCCTTACAATGAGCAGTTCTTC.

The chain combines TRBV5-4 with TRBJ1-3; weak D call: TRBD1 (6 bases). V was pared by 4 bases and J by 0 bases, with 11 bases between. Germline-derived CDR1 and CDR2 are SGHNT and YYREEE (reference sequence). This CDR3 region has 15 residues. The CDR3: CASSRQGISGNTIYF. Here the CDR3 DNA reads TGTGCCAGCAGCCGCCAGGGGATCTCTGGAAACACCATATATTTT.

The rearrangement links TRBV11-2 to TRBJ1-2, with 9 bases that match TRBD1. V was pared by 1 base and J by 2 bases, with 8 bases of the junction left unmatched. The CDR3 totals 17 residues. Germline V gives CDR1 SGHAT, CDR2 FQNNGV. The CDR3 coding sequence is TGTGCCAGCAGCTTAGGTGGTCGGGACAGGGTAAACTATGGCTACACCTTC. This sequence encodes CASSLGGRDRVNYGYTF. The variable domain in full, completed from reference TRBV11-2 and TRBJ1-2, reads EAGVAQSPRYKIIEKRQSVAFWCNPISGHATLYWYQQILGQGPKLLIQFQNNGVVDDSQLPKDRFSAERLKGVDSTLKIQPAKLEDSAVYLCASSLGGRDRVNYGYTFGSGTRLTVV.

This clone was seen more than once but under ten times. V is TRBV7-9 and J is TRBJ2-7; tentatively, D is TRBD1 (6 bases). V dropped 5 bases and J dropped 5 bases, with 16 bases sitting between them. CDR1 is SEHNR, CDR2 FQNEAQ, per germline (reference sequence). The CDR3 extends over 14 amino acids. DNA for the CDR3: TGTGCCAGCAGCACGTCGACAGGAACCCACGAGCAGTACTTC. It encodes CASSTSTGTHEQYF.

The rearrangement uses TRBV18 and TRBJ2-1; D possibly corresponds to TRBD1 (6 bases). Germline V gene data show CDR1 as KGHSH and CDR2 as LQKENI. The V end was cut by 3 bases, the J end by 2 bases, with 17 bases between. The CDR3 is 17 residues long. Here the CDR3 DNA reads TGTGCCAGCTCACCGGCCCCATTCGGGACAACCTACAATGAGCAGTTCTTC. Translation: CASSPAPFGTTYNEQFF.

The V gene is TRBV19, the J gene TRBJ2-7; D is possibly TRBD2 (6 bases). Germline loops: CDR1 LNHDA, CDR2 SQIVND (reference sequence). The CDR3 extends over 14 amino acids. Trimming took 4 bases from V and 1 from J, leaving 11 bases between them. The CDR3 sequence: CASSNPGGSYEQYF. The CDR3 bases are TGTGCCAGTAGTAACCCCGGAGGGTCCTACGAGCAGTACTTC.

The chain has TRBV10-3 and TRBJ2-3; 8 nucleotides agree with TRBD2. Germline V lookup: CDR1 ENHRY, CDR2 SYGVKD. Trimming cost V 6 bases and J 0 bases; bases outside gene matches: 8. This CDR3 contains 16 residues. Written as DNA, the CDR3 is TGTGCCATCAGCGGGACCACTAGCGGTAGCACAGATACGCAGTATTTT. Encoded protein: CAISGTTSGSTDTQYF.

Here the CDR3 DNA reads TGCGCCAGCAGTCAATGGTTAATGGGGACACTCTACGAGCAGTACTTC. Its translation: CASSQWLMGTLYEQYF. The V call is TRBV23-1, the J call TRBJ2-7; TRBD1 is a possible D gene (6 bases). TRBV23-1 is annotated as an ORF whose role is uncertain. V shed 1 base and J shed 3 bases, with 16 bases lying between them. The CDR3 contains 16 residues.

In DNA, the CDR3 is TGTGCCAGCAGCTTTGGACAGGGCTCTGGAAACACCATATATTTT. Encoded protein: CASSFGQGSGNTIYF. The V and J genes are TRBV5-6 and TRBJ1-3; 8 bases line up with TRBD1. The germline V gene has CDR1 SGHDT and CDR2 YYEEEE. The length of the CDR3 is 15 residues. V dropped 2 bases and J dropped 0; count of bases not matched to a gene: 1.

V and J are TRBV18 and TRBJ2-1, with TRBD1 matching 8 bases. Trimming took 3 bases from V and 7 from J; bases not matched to a gene: 5. This CDR3 comprises 14 residues. CDR1 is KGHSH and CDR2 is LQKENI in the germline V gene. CDR3 in amino acids: CASSPQGASNEQFF. The CDR3 nucleotides read TGTGCCAGCTCACCTCAGGGGGCTAGTAATGAGCAGTTCTTC.

The J gene is TRBJ2-5, the V gene TRBV7-3; maybe TRBD2 (6 bases). V lost 3 bases and J 2 bases, leaving 7 bases between the germline ends. CDR1 and CDR2 (germline): SGHTA, FQGTGA. The CDR3 length is 13 residues. CDR3 sequence (DNA): TGTGCCAGCAGCTTGGGGAGGCAAGAGACCCAGTACTTC. It is translated as CASSLGRQETQYF.

The chain recombines TRBV7-2 with TRBJ2-5; D may be TRBD1 (5 bases). V lost 2 bases and J lost 3, with 10 bases in between. From germline, CDR1 is SGHTA and CDR2 FQGNSA. The length of the CDR3 is 14 residues. The CDR3 reads CASSLSRAKETQYF. As DNA, the CDR3 is TGTGCCAGCAGCTTATCCAGGGCCAAAGAGACCCAGTACTTC.

This chain uses TRBV6-5 with TRBJ1-4, with 11 positions matching TRBD1. Germline lookup yields CDR1 MNHEY and CDR2 SVGAGI. V lost 6 bases and J lost 11; bases outside the gene matches: 8. The CDR3 runs to 14 residues. The CDR3 nucleotides are TGTGCCAGCAGGTCCGGGACAGGGGGACGGAAACTGTTTTTT. Its translation: CASRSGTGGRKLFF.

V gene TRBV5-1 combines with J gene TRBJ2-3; the match to TRBD2 covers 9 bases. Per the germline V gene, CDR1 is SGHRS and CDR2 is YFSETQ. The CDR3 is made up of 16 amino acids. V trimming: 2 bases; J trimming: 2 bases; junction bases outside the gene matches: 6. The CDR3 DNA follows: TGCGCCAGCAGCTTTACGGGACTAGCCGTCACAGATACGCAGTATTTT. Protein: CASSFTGLAVTDTQYF.

The rearrangement uses TRBV6-5 and TRBJ1-6; D is possibly TRBD1 (6 bases). Per germline, CDR1 MNHEY and CDR2 SVGAGI. This CDR3 has 13 residues. The germline V and J ends were trimmed by 7 bases and 7 bases, with 11 bases remaining between them. CDR3 sequence: CASKGQGNSPLHF. The CDR3 DNA sequence: TGTGCCAGCAAGGGGCAGGGGAATTCACCCCTCCACTTT.

The chain has TRBV6-5 and TRBJ2-7; 7 nucleotides line up with TRBD1. The V gene end was trimmed by 8 bases and the J gene end by 2 bases; junction bases not matched to a gene: 6. CDR3 size: 13 residues. Germline CDR1 and CDR2: MNHEY and SVGAGI. DNA for the CDR3: TGTGCCAGCCAGGAGACAGGGACCTACGAGCAGTACTTC. It encodes CASQETGTYEQYF.

This chain joins TRBV11-3 and TRBJ2-1; 10 bases are shared with TRBD2. V shed 5 bases and J 8 bases; nucleotides not matched to a gene: 12. The CDR3 has 16 residues. Germline CDR1 is SGHNT and CDR2 is YENEEA. The CDR3: CASSPRGAGGMHEQFF. The CDR3, as DNA: TGTGCCAGCAGCCCCCGTGGAGCGGGAGGGATGCATGAGCAGTTCTTC.

The chain links TRBV2 to TRBJ2-7; tentatively, D is TRBD2 (6 bases). The CDR3 is 17 amino acids. CDR1 and CDR2 (germline): SNHLY, FYNNEI. Trimming took off 0 bases at V and 2 bases at J, with 17 bases between the two ends. CDR3 sequence: CASSEAPPLAGPYEQYF. Here the CDR3 DNA reads TGTGCCAGCAGTGAAGCCCCCCCCCTGGCGGGGCCCTACGAGCAGTACTTC.

The V gene is TRBV7-3, the J gene TRBJ2-2; D possibly corresponds to TRBD1 (7 bases). Trimming took 5 bases from V and 5 from J, leaving 12 bases between them. The CDR3 totals 14 residues. In germline, CDR1 is SGHTA, CDR2 FQGTGA. The CDR3 DNA reads TGTGCCAGCAGCGGAGGGACAGTGACCGGGGAGCTGTTTTTT. It specifies CASSGGTVTGELFF.

The chain is built from TRBV7-3 and TRBJ2-1, with TRBD2 matching 8 bases. V shed 5 bases and J 5 bases; nucleotides not matched to a gene: 5. The CDR3 has 14 amino acids. The germline gives CDR1 SGHTA, CDR2 FQGTGA. CDR3 residues: CASSPTSANNEQFF. The DNA of the CDR3 is TGTGCCAGCAGCCCGACTAGCGCAAACAATGAGCAGTTCTTC.

The V and J genes are TRBV28 and TRBJ2-5; D gene uncertain. Germline values: CDR1 MDHEN, CDR2 SYDVKM. V lost 8 bases and J 5 bases, leaving 9 bases between the germline ends. CDR3 length: 11 residues. CDR3 amino acids: CASARRETQYF. The CDR3 DNA reads as TGTGCCAGCGCCCGGCGGGAGACCCAGTACTTC. The variable domain in full, completed from reference TRBV28 and TRBJ2-5, reads DVKVTQSSRYLVKRTGEKVFLECVQDMDHENMFWYRQDPGLGLRLIYFSYDVKMKEKGDIPEGYSVSREKKERFSLILESASTNQTSMYLCASARRETQYFGPGTRLLVL.

This clone has only one observation. J is TRBJ1-2 and V is TRBV2, with a possible D match to TRBD1 (6 bases). Germline V lookup: CDR1 SNHLY, CDR2 FYNNEI. Trimming removed 7 bases from V and 5 bases from J, with 11 bases in between. The CDR3 covers 12 residues. The CDR3 spells CASTGQKYGYTF. The CDR3 nucleotides read TGTGCCAGCACCGGACAGAAGTATGGCTACACCTTC.

The chain combines TRBV7-2 with TRBJ2-5; D may be TRBD2 (5 bases). From germline, CDR1 is SGHTA and CDR2 FQGNSA. This CDR3 is 14 amino acids long. V lost 1 base to trimming and J lost 5 bases, with 11 bases between them. CDR3 protein: CASSLVALTETQYF. Written as DNA, the CDR3 is TGTGCCAGCAGCTTAGTAGCGCTGACTGAGACCCAGTACTTC.

This chain connects TRBV16 to TRBJ1-5; 7 bases are a match to TRBD1. Losses at the gene ends were 4 bases for V and 2 bases for J; bases not matched to a gene: 5. This CDR3 is built from 15 residues. CDR1 and CDR2 from the germline V gene are KGHSY and FQNENV. The CDR3 region has the DNA TGTGCCAGCAGCCCATCTGGACAGGGCAATCAGCCCCAGCATTTT. Translation: CASSPSGQGNQPQHF.